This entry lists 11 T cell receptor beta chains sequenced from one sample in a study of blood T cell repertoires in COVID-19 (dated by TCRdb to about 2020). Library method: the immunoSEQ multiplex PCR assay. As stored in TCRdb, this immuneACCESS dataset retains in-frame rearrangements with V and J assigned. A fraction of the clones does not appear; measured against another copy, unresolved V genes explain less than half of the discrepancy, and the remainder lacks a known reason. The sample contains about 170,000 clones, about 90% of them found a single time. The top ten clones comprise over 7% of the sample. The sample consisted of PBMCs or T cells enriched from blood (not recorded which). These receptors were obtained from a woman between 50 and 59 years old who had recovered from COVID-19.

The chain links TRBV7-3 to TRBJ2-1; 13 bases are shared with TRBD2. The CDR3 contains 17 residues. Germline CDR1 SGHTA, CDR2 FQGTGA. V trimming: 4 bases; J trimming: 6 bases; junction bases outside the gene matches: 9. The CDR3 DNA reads TGTGCCAGCAGCTCCCGGACTAGCGGGAGATCGGTCAATGAGCAGTTCTTC. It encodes CASSSRTSGRSVNEQFF. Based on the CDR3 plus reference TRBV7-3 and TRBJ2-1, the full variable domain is GAGVSQTPSNKVTEKGKYVELRCDPISGHTALYWYRQSLGQGPEFLIYFQGTGAADDSGLPNDRFFAVRPEGSVSTLKIQRTERGDSAVYLCASSSRTSGRSVNEQFFGPGTRLTVL.

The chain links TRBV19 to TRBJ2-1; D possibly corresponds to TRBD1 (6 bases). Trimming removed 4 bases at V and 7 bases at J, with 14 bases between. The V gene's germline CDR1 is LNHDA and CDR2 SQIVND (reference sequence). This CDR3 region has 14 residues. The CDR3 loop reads CASSRGPVRNEQFF. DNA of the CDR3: TGTGCCAGTAGTAGGGGGCCTGTTAGGAATGAGCAGTTCTTC.

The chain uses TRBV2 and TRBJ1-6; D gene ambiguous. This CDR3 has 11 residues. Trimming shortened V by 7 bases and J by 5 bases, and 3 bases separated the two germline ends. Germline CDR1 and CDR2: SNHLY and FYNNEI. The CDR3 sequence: CASNNNSPLHF. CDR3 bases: TGTGCCAGCAACAATAATTCACCCCTCCACTTT.

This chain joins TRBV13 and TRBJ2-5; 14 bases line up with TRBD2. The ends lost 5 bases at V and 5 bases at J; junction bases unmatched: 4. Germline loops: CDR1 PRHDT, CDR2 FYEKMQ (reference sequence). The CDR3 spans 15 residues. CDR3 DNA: TGTGCCAGCAGCCGGGGACTAGCGGGAGCGGAGACCCAGTACTTC. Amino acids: CASSRGLAGAETQYF.

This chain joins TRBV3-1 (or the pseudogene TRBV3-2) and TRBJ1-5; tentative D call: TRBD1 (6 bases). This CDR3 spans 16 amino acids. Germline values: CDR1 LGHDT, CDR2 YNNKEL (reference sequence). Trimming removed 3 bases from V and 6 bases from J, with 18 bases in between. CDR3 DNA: TGTGCCAGCAGCCAGTCCACAGGGATCTTAGCTCAGCCCCAGCATTTT. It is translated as CASSQSTGILAQPQHF.

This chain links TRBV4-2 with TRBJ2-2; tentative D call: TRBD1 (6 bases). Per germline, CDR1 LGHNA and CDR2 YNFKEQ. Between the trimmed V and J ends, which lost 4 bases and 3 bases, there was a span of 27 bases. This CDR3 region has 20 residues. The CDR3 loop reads CASSPESTTSVGGDTGELFF. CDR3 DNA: TGTGCCAGCAGCCCAGAGAGTACCACCTCAGTTGGGGGCGACACCGGGGAGCTGTTTTTT.

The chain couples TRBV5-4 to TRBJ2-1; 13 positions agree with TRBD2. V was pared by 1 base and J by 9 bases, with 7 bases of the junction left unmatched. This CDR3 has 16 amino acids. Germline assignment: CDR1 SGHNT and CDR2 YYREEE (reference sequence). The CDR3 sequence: CASSLTSGRADFEQFF. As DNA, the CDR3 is TGTGCCAGCAGCTTGACTAGCGGGAGGGCCGATTTTGAGCAGTTCTTC.

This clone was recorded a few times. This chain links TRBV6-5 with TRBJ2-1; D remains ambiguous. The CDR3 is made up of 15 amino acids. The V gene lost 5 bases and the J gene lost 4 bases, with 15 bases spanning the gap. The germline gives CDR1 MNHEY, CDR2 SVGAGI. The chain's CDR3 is CASSTYAPTYNEQFF. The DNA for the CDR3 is TGTGCCAGCAGTACCTATGCCCCAACTTACAATGAGCAGTTCTTC.

Here the CDR3 reads CASSLAGGTYGYTF. DNA of the CDR3: TGCGCCAGCAGCTTGGCAGGGGGCACCTATGGCTACACCTTC. The chain is built from TRBV5-1 and TRBJ1-2, with TRBD1 matching over 8 bases. The V gene end was trimmed by 0 bases and the J gene end by 4 bases; junction bases not matched to a gene: 2. The CDR3 is 14 amino acids. Germline V gives CDR1 SGHRS, CDR2 YFSETQ.

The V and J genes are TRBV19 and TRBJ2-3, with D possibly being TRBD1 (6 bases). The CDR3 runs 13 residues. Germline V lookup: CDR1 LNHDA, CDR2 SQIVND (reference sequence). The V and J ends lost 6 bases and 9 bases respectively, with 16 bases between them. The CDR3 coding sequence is TGTGCCAGTAGGGCTTTTGGGGGCAACACGCAGTATTTT. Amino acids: CASRAFGGNTQYF.

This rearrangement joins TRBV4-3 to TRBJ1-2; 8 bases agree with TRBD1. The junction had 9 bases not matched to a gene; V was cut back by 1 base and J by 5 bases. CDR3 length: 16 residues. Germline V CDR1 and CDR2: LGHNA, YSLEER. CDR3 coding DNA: TGCGCCAGCAGCCAAGGGCGACGCCAGGGGGCTTATGGCTACACCTTC. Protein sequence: CASSQGRRQGAYGYTF.